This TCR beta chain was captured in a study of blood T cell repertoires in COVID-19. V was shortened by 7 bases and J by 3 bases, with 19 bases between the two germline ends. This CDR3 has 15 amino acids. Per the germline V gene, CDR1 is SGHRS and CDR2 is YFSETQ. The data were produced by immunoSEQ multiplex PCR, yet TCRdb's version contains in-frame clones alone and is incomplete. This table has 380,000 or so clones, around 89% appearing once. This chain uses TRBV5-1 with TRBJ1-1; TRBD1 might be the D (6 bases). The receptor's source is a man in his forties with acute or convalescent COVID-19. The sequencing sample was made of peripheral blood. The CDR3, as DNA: TGCGCCAGCTGTCCGGGGGGCGCAGGGGACACTGAAGCTTTCTTT. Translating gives CASCPGGAGDTEAFF.